A single sample is the source of the 7 T cell receptor beta chains below, sequenced in a study of blood T cell repertoires in COVID-19. Produced via immunoSEQ multiplex PCR; TCRdb's table is partial and in-frame only. The sample shows just over 350,000 clones, less than 90% of them seen only once. Input material: PBMCs or T cells enriched from blood (not recorded which). The source is a woman aged 30 to 39 who had recovered from COVID-19.

This clone was observed once. The gene calls are TRBV7-3 and TRBJ2-2; 9 positions agree with TRBD1. After removal of 3 bases from V and 11 bases from J, the junction contained 4 bases not matched to a gene. From germline, CDR1 is SGHTA and CDR2 FQGTGA. The CDR3 contains 13 residues. The CDR3 DNA reads TGTGCCAGCAGCTTTCAACAGGGGGCAGAGCTGTTTTTT. Protein sequence: CASSFQQGAELFF.

The chain combines TRBV28 with TRBJ2-7, with TRBD1 as a possible D gene (6 bases). V lost 3 bases to trimming and J lost 3 bases, with 9 bases between them. Germline V lookup: CDR1 MDHEN, CDR2 SYDVKM. The CDR3 covers 13 residues. The CDR3 sequence is CASSFNRVYEQYF. The CDR3 coding sequence is TGTGCCAGCAGTTTTAACAGGGTCTACGAGCAGTACTTC.

This chain joins TRBV11-3 and TRBJ2-1; 8 bases are shared with TRBD1. The trim removed 2 bases at V and 9 bases at J, leaving 12 bases unmatched. CDR3 length equals 16 residues. CDR1 and CDR2 from the germline V gene are SGHNT and YENEEA. CDR3 in amino acids: CASSLRSQGATGEQFF. CDR3 DNA sequence: TGTGCCAGCAGCTTAAGATCTCAGGGGGCAACGGGTGAGCAGTTCTTC.

V and J are TRBV27 and TRBJ1-5, with D possibly being TRBD1 (5 bases). Deletions cut 5 bases from V and 6 bases from J, with 14 bases between. This CDR3 contains 14 residues. Germline V gene sequence: CDR1 MNHEY, CDR2 SMNVEV (reference sequence). In nucleotides, the CDR3 is TGTGCCAGCAGTAGATCTGACAGAAGTCAGCCCCAGCATTTT. It codes for CASSRSDRSQPQHF.

The rearrangement links TRBV6-5 to TRBJ1-1; perhaps TRBD1 as D (5 bases). Germline CDR1 MNHEY, CDR2 SVGAGI. The CDR3 sequence is 14 residues long. With 0 bases removed from V and 8 bases from J, the gap between germline ends came to 13 bases. The CDR3 loop reads CASSYSKSGEEAFF. In DNA, the CDR3 is TGTGCCAGCAGTTACTCGAAATCGGGGGAAGAAGCTTTCTTT.

The rearrangement joins TRBV19 to TRBJ1-2, with D tentatively TRBD1 (5 bases). The CDR3 is 15 residues long. The germline gives CDR1 LNHDA, CDR2 SQIVND (reference sequence). V was clipped by 4 bases and J by 5 bases, with 17 bases between them. The CDR3 loop reads CASSTPGGSLYGYTF. CDR3 DNA: TGTGCCAGTAGTACCCCGGGGGGTAGTTTATATGGCTACACCTTC.

The rearrangement joins TRBV18 to TRBJ2-1, with 8 bases that match TRBD1. The CDR3 totals 17 residues. J gave up 3 bases and V 3 bases, and 10 bases lay outside the gene matches. Per germline, CDR1 KGHSH and CDR2 LQKENI. The CDR3 region has the DNA TGTGCCAGCTCACCTCCGACAGGGGAGAGGAGCTACAATGAGCAGTTCTTC. It yields the protein CASSPPTGERSYNEQFF.